One sample yielded the 4 T cell receptor beta chains listed below, sequenced in a study of blood T cells in healthy people across ages (dated by TCRdb to between 2015 and 2017). The library relied on 5' RACE. A second roughly 7 to 11 cycle PCR used a sample-barcoded 5' primer and a J-beta primer mix. TCRdb trimmed public reads at Q25 via fastp, called clones via MiXCR and kept in-frame beta chains. Here each entry gathers all rows of one CDR3 protein and keeps the most common genes and DNA. Counted in this sample were 1.5 million to 2 million distinct CDR3 sequences; about two fifths of them appeared once. 20% to 25% of the sample belongs to the ten largest clones. The specimen was blood. Receptor source: a human donor in good health.

V and J are TRBV20-1 and TRBJ2-5; weak D call: TRBD2 (7 bases). Germline V gene data show CDR1 as DFQATT and CDR2 as SNEGSKA (reference sequence). This CDR3 comprises 15 residues. With 5 bases removed from V and 4 bases from J, the gap between germline ends came to 20 bases. The CDR3 region is CSAPASGGALETQYF. CDR3 DNA sequence: TGCAGTGCTCCTGCTAGTGGGGGGGCCTTAGAGACCCAGTACTTC.

The table lists this clonotype with many counts. The J gene is TRBJ2-7, the V gene TRBV6-5; 7 bases line up with TRBD1. The CDR3 runs 13 residues. With 2 bases clipped from V and 5 bases from J, the junction kept 3 bases outside the gene matches. In germline, CDR1 is MNHEY, CDR2 SVGAGI. The CDR3 nucleotides are TGTGCCAGCAGTTACGACAGGGTCCACGAGCAGTACTTC. Protein product: CASSYDRVHEQYF.

The chain recombines TRBV7-9 with TRBJ2-1, with 14 bases that match TRBD2. CDR1 and CDR2 from the germline V gene are SEHNR and FQNEAQ (reference sequence). Losses at the gene ends were 5 bases for V and 1 base for J; bases not matched to a gene: 10. CDR3 size: 19 residues. The CDR3 region is CASSPRTSGRSLSYNEQFF. Written as DNA, the CDR3 is TGTGCCAGCAGCCCACGGACTAGCGGGAGGTCCTTGTCCTACAATGAGCAGTTCTTC.

This clonotype occurred a few times. This chain joins TRBV10-3 and TRBJ2-7; TRBD1 matches 12 bases. The CDR3 contains 12 residues. Unmatched junction bases numbered 4, after V lost 11 bases and J lost 5 bases. Germline V gene data show CDR1 as ENHRY and CDR2 as SYGVKD. The CDR3 loop is CALGTGGDEQYF. The CDR3 region has the DNA TGTGCCTTAGGGACAGGGGGCGACGAGCAGTACTTC.